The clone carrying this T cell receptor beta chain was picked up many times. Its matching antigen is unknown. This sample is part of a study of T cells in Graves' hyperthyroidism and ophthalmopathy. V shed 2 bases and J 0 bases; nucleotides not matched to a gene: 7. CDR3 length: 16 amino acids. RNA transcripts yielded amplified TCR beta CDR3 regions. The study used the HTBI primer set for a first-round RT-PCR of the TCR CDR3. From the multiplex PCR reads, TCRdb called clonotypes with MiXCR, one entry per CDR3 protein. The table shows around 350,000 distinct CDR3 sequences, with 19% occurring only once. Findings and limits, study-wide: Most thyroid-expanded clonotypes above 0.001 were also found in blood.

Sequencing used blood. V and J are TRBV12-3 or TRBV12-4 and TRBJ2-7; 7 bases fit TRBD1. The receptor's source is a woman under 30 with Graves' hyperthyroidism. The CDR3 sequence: CASSLPLTGSSYEQYF. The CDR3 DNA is TGTGCCAGCAGTTTACCCCTGACAGGGAGCTCCTACGAGCAGTACTTC.